The 28 T cell receptor beta chains listed next were all sequenced from one sample in a study of monozygotic twins with inflammatory bowel disease. TCRdb re-called the 5' RACE reads and gives one entry per CDR3 protein, without DNA. The repertoire shows approximately 160,000 distinct CDR3 sequences; the top ten hold more than 2.5%. Sequencing was carried out using blood. The receptors were sampled from a human donor with ulcerative colitis or Crohn's disease, or a healthy co-twin of an affected twin (not recorded which).

The chain's CDR3 is CASSYEGSASQPQHF. The chain uses TRBV5-1 and TRBJ1-5. Germline V lookup: CDR1 SGHRS, CDR2 YFSETQ. The CDR3 runs 15 residues.

This chain links TRBV5-1 with TRBJ2-7; no DNA is available, so the TRBD1 call from TCRdb remains unchecked. The CDR3 extends over 15 amino acids. CDR1 SGHRS and CDR2 YFSETQ come from the germline V gene. CDR3 in amino acids: CASSLETGGTYEQYF.

The CDR3 protein is CASSPGPGNTGELFF. This rearrangement joins TRBV4-2 to TRBJ2-2. The CDR3 length is 15 residues. In germline, CDR1 is LGHNA, CDR2 YNFKEQ.

The chain links TRBV20-1 to TRBJ2-5; TCRdb picks TRBD1, but there is no DNA to check that call. The CDR3 totals 13 residues. CDR1 is DFQATT and CDR2 is SNEGSKA in the germline V gene (reference sequence). The CDR3 reads CSAALGAVGTQYF.

The J gene is TRBJ2-1, the V gene TRBV12-3 or TRBV12-4; absent DNA, TCRdb's TRBD2 call cannot be checked. This CDR3 is 17 amino acids long. The CDR3 is CASSLGLAGGPRNEQFF.

The J gene is TRBJ2-4, the V gene TRBV7-8; checking the TCRdb D call of TRBD1 is not possible without DNA. The CDR3 sequence is 12 residues long. Per germline, CDR1 SGHVS and CDR2 FQNEAQ. This CDR3 reads CASSPQGNIQYF.

The chain uses TRBV29-1 and TRBJ2-1. The CDR3 totals 12 residues. Germline V gene data show CDR1 as SQVTM and CDR2 as ANQGSEA. CDR3 sequence reads: CSVVGSYNEQFF.

V is TRBV7-8 and J is TRBJ2-1; absent DNA, TCRdb's TRBD2 call cannot be checked. CDR1 and CDR2 (germline): SGHVS, FQNEAQ. The CDR3 loop spans 15 amino acids. CDR3: CASSKSGVGGNEQFF.

The rearrangement uses TRBV10-3 and TRBJ2-7; TCRdb names TRBD1, which stays unverified in the absence of DNA. The CDR3 totals 14 residues. In germline, CDR1 is ENHRY, CDR2 SYGVKD. The chain's CDR3 is CAISEPQGGYEQYF.

The rearrangement joins TRBV6-1 to TRBJ2-1; TCRdb picks TRBD2, but there is no DNA to check that call. Germline V gene lookup returns CDR1 MNHNS and CDR2 SASEGT. The CDR3 runs 18 residues. CDR3 sequence: CASTHGRGGRRSYNEQFF.

The chain's CDR3 is CASSLLRTEVNTGELFF. The V call is TRBV5-1, the J call TRBJ2-2; as DNA is missing, the TRBD1 call by TCRdb cannot be tested. Germline V gene data show CDR1 as SGHRS and CDR2 as YFSETQ. This CDR3 is 17 amino acids long.

The chain links TRBV10-3 to TRBJ2-5; the D call from TCRdb, TRBD2, cannot be confirmed without DNA. Germline CDR1 and CDR2: ENHRY and SYGVKD. The CDR3 runs 14 residues. The CDR3 loop is CAISVGLAGQTQYF.

CDR3 region: CASTSPFSDNEQFF. The chain uses TRBV12-3 or TRBV12-4 and TRBJ2-1. CDR3 size: 14 residues.

V and J are TRBV20-1 and TRBJ2-7. Looked up from germline, CDR1 is DFQATT and CDR2 is SNEGSKA (reference sequence). CDR3 length equals 12 residues. The CDR3 loop reads CSASEQHYEQYF.

This chain connects TRBV5-1 to TRBJ1-2; the D gene TCRdb calls, TRBD1, cannot be checked with no DNA. Looked up from germline, CDR1 is SGHRS and CDR2 is YFSETQ. The CDR3 extends over 15 amino acids. CDR3 sequence reads: CASSLTGQEGYGYTF.

The genes are TRBV7-9 and TRBJ2-5; TCRdb proposes TRBD2, but this gene call is untestable without DNA. Germline V CDR1 and CDR2: SEHNR, FQNEAQ (reference sequence). The CDR3 has 15 amino acids. CDR3 sequence reads: CASSFIADLQETQYF.

The gene calls are TRBV2 and TRBJ2-7; TCRdb outputs TRBD2, but without DNA this stays unchecked. The V gene's germline CDR1 is SNHLY and CDR2 FYNNEI. The CDR3 runs to 11 residues. The CDR3 region is CAGLAGREQYF.

The rearrangement links TRBV5-5 to TRBJ1-1; TCRdb's D call, TRBD1, is unchecked because there is no DNA. CDR1 SGHKS and CDR2 YYEKEE come from the germline V gene (reference sequence). This CDR3 contains 15 residues. CDR3 amino acids: CASSPLRVANTEAFF.

This chain links TRBV20-1 with TRBJ1-5; TCRdb's D call, TRBD1, is unchecked because there is no DNA. Germline CDR1 is DFQATT and CDR2 is SNEGSKA (reference sequence). CDR3 length: 13 amino acids. The CDR3 protein is CSASQGANQPQHF.

The chain is built from TRBV27 and TRBJ2-1. Germline-derived CDR1 and CDR2 are MNHEY and SMNVEV (reference sequence). CDR3 size: 15 residues. The CDR3 loop reads CASTSGGRPYNEQFF.

V usage is TRBV30 and J usage is TRBJ1-3. Germline V gene sequence: CDR1 GTSNPN, CDR2 SVGIG (reference sequence). The CDR3 has 14 residues. The chain's CDR3 is CAWRPGISGNTIYF.

This chain links TRBV4-3 with TRBJ1-2. Germline V gene data show CDR1 as LGHNA and CDR2 as YSLEER. CDR3 length equals 12 residues. The CDR3 region is CASSQDDYGYTF.

The chain has TRBV12-3 or TRBV12-4 and TRBJ1-5; no DNA is available, so the TRBD1 call from TCRdb remains unchecked. The CDR3 has 13 residues. The CDR3 protein is CASSPGSNQPQHF.

The gene calls are TRBV29-1 and TRBJ2-3; with no DNA, the TCRdb D assignment of TRBD1 cannot be verified. The CDR3 totals 13 residues. Germline CDR1 and CDR2: SQVTM and ANQGSEA. The CDR3: CSVTGLRGDTQYF.

The chain recombines TRBV7-2 with TRBJ2-7; the D call from TCRdb, TRBD2, cannot be confirmed without DNA. The CDR3 totals 17 residues. The germline V gene encodes CDR1 SGHTA and CDR2 FQGNSA. The CDR3 protein is CASSFLAGGPPHYEQYF.

This chain connects TRBV28 to TRBJ2-1; the TCRdb D gene call, TRBD1, has no DNA to confirm it. From germline, CDR1 is MDHEN and CDR2 SYDVKM. The CDR3 has 17 amino acids. The CDR3 spells CASSLFKGQSSYNEQFF.

V gene TRBV11-2 combines with J gene TRBJ2-1. The CDR3 has 12 amino acids. CDR1 is SGHAT and CDR2 is FQNNGV in the germline V gene. The CDR3 region is CASSLTYNEQFF.

CDR3 protein: CASSPLGRRRNEQFF. The chain uses TRBV11-2 and TRBJ2-1; TCRdb's D call of TRBD1 is untestable without DNA. Germline CDR1 and CDR2: SGHAT and FQNNGV. The CDR3 covers 15 residues. The whole variable domain, filled in from reference TRBV11-2 and TRBJ2-1, reads EAGVAQSPRYKIIEKRQSVAFWCNPISGHATLYWYQQILGQGPKLLIQFQNNGVVDDSQLPKDRFSAERLKGVDSTLKIQPAKLEDSAVYLCASSPLGRRRNEQFFGPGTRLTVL.